These 5 T cell receptor beta chains were sequenced from one sample in a study of T-cell reconstitution after alpha-beta-depleted transplantation in children. Using unique molecular identifiers, the investigators prepared the TCRbeta library. One entry per CDR3 protein results from TCRdb running MiXCR on the PCR reads. The sample lists 150,000 to 250,000 distinct CDR3 sequences, 5.5% to 7% seen once, with roughly 4.5% in the top ten. The sample consisted of PBMCs, taken before TCRalphabeta/CD19-depleted stem cell transplant. All receptors derive from a girl less than two years old with combined immunodeficiency, due to receive a stem cell transplant.

As regards this clonotype: Just one base apart from a much larger clone, this may be a read error. No conserved phenylalanine or tryptophan ends this CDR3, so it is likely a read error. This rearrangement joins TRBV7-2 to TRBJ2-1; TRBD1 aligns across 7 bases. Germline V gene data show CDR1 as SGHTA and CDR2 as FQGNSA. V shed 1 base, J shed 5 bases, and the junction held 11 bases outside the gene matches. The CDR3 loop spans 17 amino acids. CDR3 amino acids: CASSLVVTGMDNNEQFV. For the CDR3, the DNA is TGTGCCAGCAGCTTAGTGGTGACAGGGATGGACAACAATGAGCAGTTCGTC.

This clonotype was seen many times. The rearrangement uses TRBV28 and TRBJ1-5; D remains unclear. The germline V gene encodes CDR1 MDHEN and CDR2 SYDVKM. The CDR3 is 14 amino acids. Trimming shortened V by 2 bases and J by 0 bases, and 5 bases separated the two germline ends. The CDR3 bases are TGTGCCAGCAGTTTAAGAGCTAGCAATCAGCCCCAGCATTTT. It translates to CASSLRASNQPQHF.

This clonotype occurred many times. J is TRBJ2-7 and V is TRBV5-1; D is perhaps TRBD1 (5 bases). The CDR3 has 13 amino acids. V lost 4 bases to trimming and J lost 1 base, with 9 bases between them. CDR1 is SGHRS, CDR2 YFSETQ, per germline. The CDR3 sequence: CASSHDSSYEQYF. The CDR3 region has the DNA TGCGCCAGCAGCCATGACAGTTCCTACGAGCAGTACTTC.

A few counts support this clonotype. The chain recombines TRBV20-1 with TRBJ2-1, with no clear D. The CDR3 sequence is 11 residues long. The germline gives CDR1 DFQATT, CDR2 SNEGSKA (reference sequence). The V end lost 0 bases, the J end lost 12 bases, and 9 bases lay between the germline ends. The CDR3 coding sequence is TGCAGTGCTAGAGAGGCCGGACCGCAGTTCTTC. Its protein is CSAREAGPQFF.

This clonotype was counted a few times. The J gene is TRBJ1-2, the V gene TRBV7-2, with D unresolved. CDR3 length equals 14 residues. V shed 0 bases and J shed 8 bases, with 13 bases lying between them. Germline lookup yields CDR1 SGHTA and CDR2 FQGNSA. The CDR3 loop reads CASSLAPPLEGYTF. In nucleotides, the CDR3 is TGTGCCAGCAGCTTAGCCCCCCCACTAGAGGGCTACACCTTC.